This T cell receptor (beta chain) was identified in a study of human T cells and chemical hapten exposure (dated by TCRdb to the early 2020s). As for the study more broadly: For sensitization, 2% DPC in acetone was applied to a roughly 2 cm by roughly 2 cm area of upper inner arm skin. Throughout the approximately 24-week study period, patients were also given weekly therapeutic DPC doses on the scalp. Patch testing on the upper back used Finn chambers containing 0.01% DPC, with scoring done after 6 days according to International Contact Dermatitis Research Group standards. Alopecia areata with under or over 50% scalp involvement, alopecia totalis and alopecia universalis were represented in the patient cohort, which was mostly female. Libraries were pooled for sequencing, and per-sample TCR yields varied mainly because of small differences in library volumes within the pool. The study tracked peripheral blood TCR repertoire changes in vivo during primary and secondary sensitization to the hapten diphenylcyclopropenone (DPC) in alopecia patients. Patient blood was sampled pre-sensitization (week 0) and at 2, 6 and about 24 weeks after DPC sensitization. Twenty-nine alopecia patients provided blood for TCR sequencing at one to four time points (pre-sensitization, 2, 6 and 24 weeks).

Study-wide findings and limitations: The number of TCRs above 1 in 1000 frequency did not change with DPC sensitization; there was no evidence of global repertoire structure alterations. Because all patients had alopecia, a presumed autoimmune disease, the immune response of the patients might differ from that of healthy individuals. After repeated subsampling, the strength of the expansion versus patch-test correlation and the threshold at which it became significant changed. Patch test score was positively correlated with the number of PT1 expanded TCRs, with significance at thresholds 8, 16 and 32 but not at 4. Compared with pre-sensitization or healthy control sets, expanded TCRs formed significantly more large CDR3 similarity clusters, which is consistent with antigen-driven responses.

This clonotype was recorded at least ten times. This receptor's antigen is unknown. Base qualities are not provided; no much larger clone lies one nucleotide away. The library came from RACE. Sequencing took place on a NextSeq 500. Library preparation attached unique molecular identifiers to individual cDNA molecules for quantitative, reproducible TCR counting. From each blood RNA sample, both TCR alpha and TCR beta chains were sequenced. Per the authors' processing: The median number of TCRs per sample was approximately 93,000, ranging from about 20,000 to 750,000. The Decombinator software suite was used to annotate V, J and CDR3 in the TCR reads. Every sample was subsampled to the same number of TCRs (28,000) for the PS versus PT1 abundance plots. Expanded TCRs were defined as absent before sensitization and observed at least eight times at the 2-week time point. The public reads were reprocessed in TCRdb via fastp at Q25 and MiXCR, keeping in-frame beta chains. Every CDR3 protein is listed once, alongside the most common genes and DNA of its rows. It is TCRdb's table, rather than the study itself, that gives the V and J calls and clone size. The table for this sample lists tens of thousands of distinct CDR3 sequences; 11% of them were counted only once. The ten largest clones take up approximately 4.7% of the sample.

The sample's time point label is to be understood as: pre-sensitization, week 0. The treatment or condition label of this sample denotes: therapeutic diphenylcyclopropenone sensitization with weekly scalp DPC. At each patch-test visit, blood was drawn before the patch test was applied. To be eligible, patients had to be aged 18 to 70, diagnosed with alopecia and judged suitable for DPC therapy, while pregnant patients were excluded. Unfractionated whole blood was collected in Tempus Blood RNA tubes, and total RNA was extracted from that blood. Sequences were derived from whole blood, sampled in connection with sensitization to the hapten diphenylcyclopropenone (DPC). The sequence derives from a woman aged 50 to 60 with alopecia areata. Some clones in this sample may be carry-over from other donors' samples.

The CDR3 region reads CSVEFGSGYNEQFF. The DNA sequence is TGCAGCGTTGAATTCGGGAGTGGTTACAATGAGCAGTTCTTC. The chain couples TRBV29-1 to TRBJ2-1, and the D gene may be TRBD2, 6 bases matching. Counted from cysteine to phenylalanine, this CDR3 has 14 amino acids. The retained sequence is limited to the CDR3, 42 bases, with the frame set at the first base. A distance of 12 bases separates the germline ends of V and J, which lose 2 bases and 4 bases respectively. CDR1 SQVTM and CDR2 ANQGSEA were looked up in the germline V gene.